This T cell receptor (beta chain) originates from a study of CD8+ T cells in alopecia areata (dated by TCRdb to the late 2010s). Study-wide context: The treated patients took part in an open-label pilot trial in which moderate-to-severe alopecia areata was treated with oral tofacitinib at 5 to 10 mg twice daily. Tofacitinib was given for 6 to 18 months, followed by 6 months of follow-up off drug to assess delayed response and recurrence. In treated patients, disease severity was measured using the SALT score, which gives the percentage of scalp surface area affected. The study used high-throughput TCRbeta sequencing to examine T cell clonal expansion in alopecia areata, in both the C3H/HeJ mouse model and human patients. Human TCRbeta sequencing covered scalp tissue and sorted CD4+ and CD8+ peripheral blood T cells from patchy and totalis/universalis alopecia areata patients and healthy controls. Biopsies were taken from tofacitinib-treated patients at baseline and at 4 and 24 weeks of treatment, and a later scalp biopsy was taken in several of the tofacitinib-treated patients. Scalp clonality was compared among normal scalp (n=4), patchy alopecia areata scalp (n=8), and alopecia totalis/universalis scalp (n=8). RNA was obtained with the PAXgene miRNA kit for fixed scalp, the miRNeasy kit for PBMCs, and the RNeasy kit for mouse skin. TCRbeta CDR3 regions were amplified by immunoSEQ multiplex PCR using 35 Vbeta forward and 13 Jbeta reverse primers.

A note on this clone: Its antigen remains undetermined. No base quality information exists; no much larger clone differs at one position.

The investigation overall reported the following: Compared with normal scalp, lesional scalp had higher clonality and more expanded CD8+ clones, particularly in alopecia totalis/universalis, a pattern that suggests antigenic drive. Many expanded lesional clones were found to persist in scalp and blood during tofacitinib treatment, and relapse after treatment cessation may be partly explained by this persistence. With tofacitinib, both scalp clonality and the number of expanded CD8+ clones among the top 100 scalp clones went down significantly. Shared TCR sequences between patients were less evident than in mice, which may be partly attributable to HLA diversity in the patient population. Because the treated cohort was small and had just a single nonresponder, larger studies are needed to establish links between baseline CD8+ expansion and response. Unlike mouse skin, where gammadelta T cells dominate, normal human skin contains resident alphabeta T cells that get sequenced too, which complicates analysis of the scalp TCR repertoire.

Receptors were amplified or captured by the immunoSEQ multiplex PCR assay. To provide template for TCR sequencing, every sample had RNA extracted and reverse transcribed into cDNA. First-strand cDNA was synthesized with SuperScript III using a 2:1 mix of oligo-dT and random hexamers. A synthetic immune receptor repertoire was used to measure amplification bias, and any remaining bias was corrected computationally. Turning to the authors' computational methods: Raw reads were preprocessed to remove errors, and CDR3 was defined according to IMGT conventions as the region from the conserved cysteine to phenylalanine. Clonality was computed as 1 minus the Shannon entropy, with the entropy normalized by log2 of the number of productive unique TCRs. Whether scalp clones were CD4 or CD8 was inferred by matching scalp TCRbeta sequences against CD4 and CD8 repertoires sorted from blood. TCRdb took this table from immuneACCESS and kept in-frame rearrangements with V and J called. Such tables lack part of the clones; where checked against another copy, unresolved V genes explain under half of the gap, and the rest is unexplained. V and J calls and clone size come straight from that table; D and trimming were deduced from the DNA. This sample is represented by 160,000 or so clones; 58% of them were singletons. The top ten constitute around 16% of the sample.

Sample treatment or condition, as interpreted from the label and publication: oral pan-JAK inhibitor, 5-10 mg twice daily. From alopecia areata patients, peripheral blood was collected along with lesional scalp punch biopsies. PBMCs were separated by density centrifugation and stained for CD3, CD4 and CD8, after which CD4+ and CD8+ T cells were sorted on a FACSAria. Compared with germline, V lacks 6 bases and J lacks 9 bases; bases without a gene match: 8. According to the germline V gene, CDR1 reads KGHSH and CDR2 reads LQKENI. There are 14 amino acids in the CDR3, from cysteine to phenylalanine inclusive. The read is trimmed to its CDR3 DNA, 42 bases read in frame from base 1.

The sequences come from CD4+ T cells sorted from blood, collected at approximately week 55, from a patient treated with tofacitinib. The clonotype comes from a human donor with alopecia areata. Recombination connected TRBV18 to TRBJ1-6; 7 central bases correspond to TRBD1. CDR3 region: CASSPGQSSSPLHF. The DNA reads as follows: TGTGCCAGCTCGCCGGGACAGTCAAGTTCACCCCTCCACTTT.